This T cell receptor (beta chain) was sequenced during a study of blood T cell repertoires in COVID-19. Study as a whole: The origin of the acute and convalescent COVID-19 samples was the United States, Italy and Spain. Nucleic acid was either cDNA or gDNA, and it came from T cells, B-cell-depleted T cells, or PBMCs.

Germline CDR1 SGDLS, CDR2 YYNGEE. Deletions cut 3 bases from V and 8 bases from J, with 20 bases between. The CDR3 is made up of 15 amino acids. Enrolment of Seattle patients took place during active infection, and they were followed longitudinally. Original processing methods: For nucleated cells, counts were estimated from reference gene primer amplification. Here immunoSEQ multiplex PCR was the method, and the copy in TCRdb shows in-frame clones only, minus some. V and J calls and clone size are as listed in that table; D and trimming were resolved from the DNA. The sample includes 62,000 or so clones, roughly 78% of them seen just once.

This receptor was taken from a man aged 55 to 70 with COVID-19, enrolled during active disease. Sequencing was done on a sample of peripheral blood. The chain has TRBV9 and TRBJ1-2, with D possibly TRBD1 on 5 matching bases. The CDR3 loop is CASSGRGIQTSGYTF. Written as DNA, the CDR3 is TGTGCCAGCAGCGGGCGGGGCATTCAAACAAGCGGCTACACCTTC. The full variable domain, completed using reference TRBV9 and TRBJ1-2, is DSGVTQTPKHLITATGQRVTLRCSPRSGDLSVYWYQQSLDQGLQFLIQYYNGEERAKGNILERFSAQQFPDLHSELNLSSLELGDSALYFCASSGRGIQTSGYTFGSGTRLTVV.